The clone carrying this T cell receptor beta chain has at least ten counts. The antigen is not known. No progression to ophthalmopathy over 18 months defined stable hyperthyroidism. Aged 18 to 65, hyperthyroidism patients had been newly diagnosed, with under 2 months' duration. The V end was cut by 6 bases, the J end by 4 bases, with 12 bases between. The CDR3 loop spans 13 amino acids. The data originate from a study of Graves' ophthalmopathy and Graves' hyperthyroidism. On the study more broadly: Peripheral blood sampling occurred at initial diagnosis, before any treatment. Study-level findings and limits: Ophthalmopathy was separated from stable hyperthyroidism by a 13-signature model with roughly 90% sensitivity and over 70% specificity.

RNA transcripts were the template, and TCR beta CDR3 regions were amplified from them. Second-round multiplex PCR came after first-round RT-PCR with HTBI primers. TCRdb passed the multiplex PCR reads through MiXCR, listing each CDR3 protein once. The sample lists about 620,000 distinct CDR3 sequences, 20% to 25% occurring once. This TCR came from a woman aged 18-29 years with stable Graves' hyperthyroidism. Some clones in this sample may be carry-over from other donors' samples. Material for sequencing was peripheral blood. The rearrangement links TRBV12-3 or TRBV12-4 to TRBJ1-2; TRBD1 is a possible D gene (5 bases). CDR3 protein: CASSPGGGYGYTF. In nucleotides, the CDR3 is TGTGCCAGCAGCCCTGGGGGGGGCTATGGCTACACCTTC.